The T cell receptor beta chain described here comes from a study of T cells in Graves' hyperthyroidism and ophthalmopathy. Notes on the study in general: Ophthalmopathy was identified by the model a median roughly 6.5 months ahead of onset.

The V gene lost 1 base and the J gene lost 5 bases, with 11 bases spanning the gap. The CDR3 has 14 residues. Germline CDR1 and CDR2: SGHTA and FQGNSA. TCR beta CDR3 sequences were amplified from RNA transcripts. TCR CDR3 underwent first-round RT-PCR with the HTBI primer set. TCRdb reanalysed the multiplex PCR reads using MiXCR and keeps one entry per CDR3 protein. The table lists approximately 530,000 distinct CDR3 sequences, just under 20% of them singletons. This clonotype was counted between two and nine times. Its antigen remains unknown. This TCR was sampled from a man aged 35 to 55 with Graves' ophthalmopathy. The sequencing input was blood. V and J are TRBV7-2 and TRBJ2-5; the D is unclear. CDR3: CASSLVLSGETQYF. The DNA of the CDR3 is TGTGCCAGCAGCTTAGTGTTATCCGGGGAGACCCAGTACTTC.